The T cell receptor beta chain under discussion was sequenced for a study of vaccination and CD4 T cells after COVID-19. Study summary: Post-COVID draws followed diagnosis by a median approximately 100 days (range 35 to 161).

Time point denoted: late sampling 161 to 241 days after vaccination in a few convalescent patients. Treatment denoted: approximately 9-day PBMC culture with coronavirus spike peptide pools or control peptides (ViraFEST assay). Following expansion of antigen-specific T cells with peptide pools, ViraFEST then sequenced TCRs. The CDR3 totals 17 residues. The germline gives CDR1 MNHNS, CDR2 SASEGT. With 6 bases removed from V and 8 bases from J, the gap between germline ends came to 23 bases. As for this clonotype: Its target is not known.

Cultured CD4+ T-cell DNA underwent Oncomine TCR Beta short-read sequencing. Cultured CD4+ T cells yielded the extracted genomic DNA. TCRdb reprocessed the PCR reads with MiXCR, giving one entry per CDR3 protein. The table includes fewer than 25,000 distinct CDR3 sequences, around 30% detected once. The sequences come from CD4+ T cells from blood, cultured in vitro, collected about 7 months after SARS-CoV-2 vaccination. The sequence derives from a human donor who had recovered from COVID-19. J is TRBJ1-6 and V is TRBV6-1; D is perhaps TRBD1 (6 bases). CDR3 DNA: TGTGCCAGCAGGATCCTGGGGGGGGCGATCCCTTATTCACCCCTCCACTTT. It yields the protein CASRILGGAIPYSPLHF.